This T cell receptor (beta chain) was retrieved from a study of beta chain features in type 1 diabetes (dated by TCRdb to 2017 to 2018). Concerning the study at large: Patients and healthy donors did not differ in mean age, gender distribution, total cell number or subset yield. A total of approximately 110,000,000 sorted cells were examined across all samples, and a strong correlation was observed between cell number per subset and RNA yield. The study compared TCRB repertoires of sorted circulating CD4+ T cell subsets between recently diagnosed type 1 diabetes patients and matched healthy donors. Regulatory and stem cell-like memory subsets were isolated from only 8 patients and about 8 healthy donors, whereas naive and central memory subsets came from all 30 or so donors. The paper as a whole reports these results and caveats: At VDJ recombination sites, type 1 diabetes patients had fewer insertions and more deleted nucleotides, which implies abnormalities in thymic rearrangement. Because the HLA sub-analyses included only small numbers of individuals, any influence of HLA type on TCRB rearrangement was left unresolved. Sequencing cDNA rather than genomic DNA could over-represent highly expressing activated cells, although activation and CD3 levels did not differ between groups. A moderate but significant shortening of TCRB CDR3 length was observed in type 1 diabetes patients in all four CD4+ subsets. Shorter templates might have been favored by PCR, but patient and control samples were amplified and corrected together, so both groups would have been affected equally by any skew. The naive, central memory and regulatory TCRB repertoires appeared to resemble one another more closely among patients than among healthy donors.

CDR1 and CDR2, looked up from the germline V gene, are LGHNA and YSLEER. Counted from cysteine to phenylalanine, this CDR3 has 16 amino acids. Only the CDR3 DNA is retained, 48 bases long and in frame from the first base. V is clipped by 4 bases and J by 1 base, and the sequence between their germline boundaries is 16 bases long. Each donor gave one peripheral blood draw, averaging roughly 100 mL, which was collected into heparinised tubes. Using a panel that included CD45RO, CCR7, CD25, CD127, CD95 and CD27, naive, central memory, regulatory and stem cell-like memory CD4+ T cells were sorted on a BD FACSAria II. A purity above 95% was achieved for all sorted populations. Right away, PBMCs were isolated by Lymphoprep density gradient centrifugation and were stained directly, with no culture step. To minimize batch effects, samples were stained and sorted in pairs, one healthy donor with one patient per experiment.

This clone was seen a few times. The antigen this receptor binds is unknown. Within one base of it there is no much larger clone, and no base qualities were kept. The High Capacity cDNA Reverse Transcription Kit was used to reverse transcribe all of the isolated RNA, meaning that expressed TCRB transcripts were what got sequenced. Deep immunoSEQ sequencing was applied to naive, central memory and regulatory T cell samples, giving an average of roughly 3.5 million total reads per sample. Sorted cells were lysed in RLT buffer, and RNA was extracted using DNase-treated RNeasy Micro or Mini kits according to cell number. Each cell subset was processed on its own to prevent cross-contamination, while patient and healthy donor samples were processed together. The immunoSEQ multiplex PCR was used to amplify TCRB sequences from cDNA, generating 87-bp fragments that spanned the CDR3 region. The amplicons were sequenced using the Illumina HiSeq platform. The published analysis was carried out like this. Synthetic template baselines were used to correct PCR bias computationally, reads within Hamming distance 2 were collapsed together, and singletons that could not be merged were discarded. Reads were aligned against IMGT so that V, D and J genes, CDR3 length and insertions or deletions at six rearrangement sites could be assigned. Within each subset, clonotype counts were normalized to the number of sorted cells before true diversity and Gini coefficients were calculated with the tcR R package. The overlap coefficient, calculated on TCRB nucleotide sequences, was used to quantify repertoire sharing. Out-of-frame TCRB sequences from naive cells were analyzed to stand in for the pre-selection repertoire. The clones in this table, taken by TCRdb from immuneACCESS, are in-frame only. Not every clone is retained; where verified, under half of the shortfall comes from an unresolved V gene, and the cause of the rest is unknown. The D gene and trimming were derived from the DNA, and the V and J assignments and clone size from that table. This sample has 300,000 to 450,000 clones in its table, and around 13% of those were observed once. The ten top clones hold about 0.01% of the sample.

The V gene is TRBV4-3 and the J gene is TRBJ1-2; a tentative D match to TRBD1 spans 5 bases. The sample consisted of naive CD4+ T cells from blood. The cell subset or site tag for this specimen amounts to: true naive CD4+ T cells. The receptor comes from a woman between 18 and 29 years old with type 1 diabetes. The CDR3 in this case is CASSPRLGTDNYGYTF. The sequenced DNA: TGCGCCAGCAGCCCCCGCCTGGGGACTGATAACTATGGCTACACCTTC.